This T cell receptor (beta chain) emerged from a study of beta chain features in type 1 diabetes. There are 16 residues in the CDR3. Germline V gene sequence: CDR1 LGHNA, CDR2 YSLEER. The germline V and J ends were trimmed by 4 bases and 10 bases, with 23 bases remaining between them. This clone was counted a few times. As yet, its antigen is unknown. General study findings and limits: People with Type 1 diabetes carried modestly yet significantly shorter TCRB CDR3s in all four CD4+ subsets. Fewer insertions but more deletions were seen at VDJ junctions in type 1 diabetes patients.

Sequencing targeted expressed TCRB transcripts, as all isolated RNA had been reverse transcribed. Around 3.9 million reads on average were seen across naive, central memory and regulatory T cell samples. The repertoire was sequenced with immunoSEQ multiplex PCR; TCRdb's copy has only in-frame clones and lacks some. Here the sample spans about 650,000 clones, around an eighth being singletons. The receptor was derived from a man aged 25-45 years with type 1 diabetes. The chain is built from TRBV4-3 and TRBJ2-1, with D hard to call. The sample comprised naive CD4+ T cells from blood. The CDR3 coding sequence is TGCGCCAGCAGCCGCACCCCCCCGGGCCGAACGTCGGAGCAGTTCTTC. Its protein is CASSRTPPGRTSEQFF.